This TCR beta chain was observed in a study of T cells expressing NK-cell markers. Study-level background: CD3+CD56+NKG2C+, CD3+CD56+NKG2C- and CD3+CD56-NKG2C+ T cells, once sorted, supplied the TCR beta repertoires.

TCRdb re-called the 5' RACE reads and gives one entry per CDR3 protein, without DNA. This table lists about 550,000 distinct CDR3 sequences. This sequence was found in a man between 18 and 29 years old in good health. Sequencing used blood T cells: a sorted CD56 or NKG2C T cell subset, CD4+ or CD8+ T cells, or bulk PBMC T cells (not recorded which).

CDR3 sequence: CASSPGGQGRYNEQFF. This chain connects TRBV11-3 to TRBJ2-1; TCRdb's assignment of TRBD1 cannot be checked, as there is no DNA. Looked up from germline, CDR1 is SGHNT and CDR2 is YENEEA. The CDR3 covers 16 residues.